Sequencing of this TCR beta chain was carried out in a study of Graves' ophthalmopathy and Graves' hyperthyroidism. RNA transcripts served as template for amplifying TCR beta CDR3 sequences. The library came from an HTBI-primed first-round RT-PCR and a second-round multiplex PCR. TCRdb used MiXCR to reprocess the multiplex PCR reads, holding one entry per CDR3 protein. The table has 580,000 or so distinct CDR3 sequences, approximately 35% seen once; the top ten hold around 4.6%. Study observations and caveats: Blood also held most thyroid clonotypes expanded above 0.001 frequency.

A few counts support this clonotype. No antigen is known for it. A single base separates this from a much larger clone, so it may be a read error. This TCR came from an adult man with Graves' hyperthyroidism. Specimen: peripheral blood or thyroid tissue (not recorded which).

The CDR3 loop reads CASTDSGTYEQYF. The CDR3 region has the DNA TGCGCCAGCACGGATAGCGGTACCTACGAGCAGTACTTC. J is TRBJ2-7 and V is TRBV10-2; D may be TRBD2 (6 bases). Deletions cut 7 bases from V and 2 bases from J, with 12 bases between. This CDR3 has 13 amino acids. Germline CDR1 is WSHSY and CDR2 is SAAADI.